The clone carrying this T cell receptor beta chain was observed once. No antigen is known for it. The sample comes from a study of blood T cells in healthy people across ages. Study-wide findings and caveats: TCR beta diversity per million T cells fell roughly linearly with age.

The CDR3 has 13 amino acids. V shed 6 bases and J shed 6 bases, with 11 bases lying between them. Then a second PCR, running about 6 to 12 cycles, was carried out with a sample-barcoded 5' primer and a J-beta primer mix. TCRdb reprocessed the 5' RACE reads via MiXCR and lists one record per CDR3 protein. Of some 1,500,000 distinct CDR3 sequences in the sample, roughly 43% are singletons; the top ten hold 4%. The J gene is TRBJ2-2, the V gene TRBV6-7; no clear D gene. TRBV6-7 is an ORF for which the function is uncertain. The TCR sequence derives from a young woman in good health. Sequencing used blood. CDR3 protein: CASRGQLPGELFF. CDR3 bases: TGTGCCAGCAGGGGCCAGTTACCCGGGGAGCTGTTTTTT.